The next 21 T cell receptor beta chains were all read from a single sample in a study of blood T cell repertoires in COVID-19. The data were produced by immunoSEQ multiplex PCR, yet TCRdb's version contains in-frame clones alone and is incomplete. The sample shows about 150,000 clones, around four fifths of them seen only once. Sequencing was done on a sample of peripheral blood. These receptors all come from a woman aged 40 to 49 with active or convalescent COVID-19.

As to this clone: The sample carries other DNA sequences with the same CDR3. CDR3 sequence (DNA): TGTGCCAGCAGTTACGGGGCAGGTCGGTATGGCTACACCTTC. Its translation: CASSYGAGRYGYTF. The V gene is TRBV6-5, the J gene TRBJ1-2; TRBD1 is a possible D gene (5 bases). Trimming removed 2 bases from V and 5 bases from J, with 12 bases in between. Germline lookup yields CDR1 MNHEY and CDR2 SVGAGI. This CDR3 comprises 14 residues.

V and J are TRBV5-6 and TRBJ1-3; D not resolved. In germline, CDR1 is SGHDT, CDR2 YYEEEE. CDR3 size: 15 residues. Deletions cut 2 bases from V and 0 bases from J, with 9 bases between. The CDR3 coding sequence is TGTGCCAGCAGCTTAGGAGCTGGCTCTGGAAACACCATATATTTT. This gives the protein CASSLGAGSGNTIYF.

The genes are TRBV6-5 and TRBJ1-2, with a weak D call TRBD1 (6 bases). This CDR3 region has 15 residues. V lost 2 bases, J lost 4 bases, and 14 bases lay in between. CDR1 is MNHEY, CDR2 SVGAGI, per germline. CDR3 coding DNA: TGTGCCAGCAGTTACGCTCCCCGACAGGCCTATGGCTACACCTTC. Translated, it gives CASSYAPRQAYGYTF.

The chain employs TRBV5-5 and TRBJ2-7; 15 positions match TRBD2. CDR1 and CDR2 (germline): SGHKS, YYEKEE (reference sequence). Trimming removed 0 bases from V and 4 bases from J; junction bases left unmatched: 8. The CDR3 sequence is 18 residues long. CDR3 sequence: CASSLGTSGGAFRYEQYF. As DNA, the CDR3 is TGTGCCAGCAGCTTGGGGACTAGCGGGGGGGCCTTTAGGTACGAGCAGTACTTC.

This clone was observed a few times. The V and J genes are TRBV15 and TRBJ1-6; TRBD1 matches at 8 bases. CDR1 is LNHNV and CDR2 is YYDKDF in the germline V gene (reference sequence). The CDR3 is 16 residues long. V lost 3 bases, J lost 7 bases, and 8 bases stayed unmatched. The CDR3 loop reads CATSSLQGGRNSPLHF. The DNA of the CDR3 is TGTGCCACCAGCAGTTTACAGGGGGGGAGGAATTCACCCCTCCACTTT. Full variable domain (rest looked up from reference TRBV15 and TRBJ1-6): DAMVIQNPRYQVTQFGKPVTLSCSQTLNHNVMYWYQQKSSQAPKLLFHYYDKDFNNEADTPDNFQSRRPNTSFCFLDIRSPGLGDTAMYLCATSSLQGGRNSPLHFGNGTRLTVT.

The CDR3 region has the DNA TGTGCCAGCGTAGACAGGGCTGGGGGCACTGAAGCTTTCTTT. Amino acids: CASVDRAGGTEAFF. This chain connects TRBV5-4 to TRBJ1-1, with TRBD1 identical over 7 bases. The length of the CDR3 is 14 residues. After removal of 7 bases from V and 4 bases from J, the junction contained 10 bases not matched to a gene. Germline V gene data show CDR1 as SGHNT and CDR2 as YYREEE (reference sequence).

The rearrangement uses TRBV27 and TRBJ2-3; the match to TRBD2 covers 8 bases. The length of the CDR3 is 15 residues. After removal of 6 bases from V and 2 bases from J, the junction contained 7 bases not matched to a gene. CDR1 MNHEY and CDR2 SMNVEV come from the germline V gene (reference sequence). In nucleotides, the CDR3 is TGTGCCAGCAGCCTTAGCGGGGCCGCCACAGATACGCAGTATTTT. It is translated as CASSLSGAATDTQYF.

This CDR3 reads CASSPSSGKEEQYF. CDR3 nucleotide sequence: TGTGCCAGCAGCCCATCTAGCGGGAAAGAGGAGCAGTACTTC. The J gene is TRBJ2-7, the V gene TRBV7-2; 9 bases fit TRBD2. From germline, CDR1 is SGHTA and CDR2 FQGNSA. The CDR3 totals 14 residues. Trimming cost V 5 bases and J 7 bases; bases outside gene matches: 9.

This clone was counted between two and nine times. Other DNA sequences in this sample translate to the same CDR3. The V and J genes are TRBV19 and TRBJ1-5, with TRBD1 matching over 8 bases. Germline CDR1 and CDR2: LNHDA and SQIVND (reference sequence). The ends lost 3 bases at V and 2 bases at J; junction bases unmatched: 0. This CDR3 region has 14 residues. The CDR3 loop reads CASSMGQGNQPQHF. Written as DNA, the CDR3 is TGTGCCAGTAGTATGGGACAGGGCAATCAGCCCCAGCATTTT.

V and J are TRBV7-2 and TRBJ2-7; a weak D match, TRBD2 (7 bases). V dropped 1 base and J dropped 3 bases, with 10 bases sitting between them. The germline gives CDR1 SGHTA, CDR2 FQGNSA. The CDR3 is 14 residues long. The DNA of the CDR3 is TGTGCCAGCAGCTTAGTGGGGGGGCTCTACGAGCAGTACTTC. Encoded protein: CASSLVGGLYEQYF. Filled out from reference TRBV7-2 and TRBJ2-7, the complete variable domain reads GAGVSQSPSNKVTEKGKDVELRCDPISGHTALYWYRQSLGQGLEFLIYFQGNSAPDKSGLPSDRFSAERTGGSVSTLTIQRTQQEDSAVYLCASSLVGGLYEQYFGPGTRLTVT.

This clone was picked up one time. The chain carries TRBV6-2 or TRBV6-3 and TRBJ2-3; possibly TRBD1 for D (5 bases). V shed 0 bases and J shed 3 bases, with 7 bases lying between them. The CDR3 totals 14 residues. CDR1 MNHEY and CDR2 SVGEGT come from the germline V gene. CDR3 protein: CASSYSRTTDTQYF. CDR3 coding DNA: TGTGCCAGCAGTTACTCGAGGACAACAGATACGCAGTATTTT.

The chain links TRBV19 to TRBJ2-5, with TRBD1 matching over 7 bases. The junction had 2 bases not matched to a gene; V was cut back by 5 bases and J by 5 bases. The CDR3 sequence is 12 residues long. In germline, CDR1 is LNHDA, CDR2 SQIVND (reference sequence). The CDR3 sequence is CASSETGETQYF. CDR3 sequence (DNA): TGTGCCAGTAGTGAGACAGGGGAGACCCAGTACTTC.

V usage is TRBV19 and J usage is TRBJ2-7, with D uncertain. This CDR3 spans 11 amino acids. Germline CDR1 LNHDA, CDR2 SQIVND (reference sequence). V was trimmed by 5 bases and J by 6 bases, leaving 8 bases between them. The CDR3 loop reads CASSGVGEQYF. CDR3 nucleotide sequence: TGTGCCAGTAGTGGAGTAGGCGAGCAGTACTTC.

This chain connects TRBV15 to TRBJ2-1; 10 bases are shared with TRBD2. The CDR3 spans 16 residues. V shed 3 bases, J shed 3 bases, and the junction held 5 bases outside the gene matches. Germline V lookup: CDR1 LNHNV, CDR2 YYDKDF (reference sequence). The CDR3 bases are TGTGCCACCAGCAGTTTAGGGACTAGCGTCTACAATGAGCAGTTCTTC. Translating gives CATSSLGTSVYNEQFF. Full variable domain (outside the CDR3, taken from reference TRBV15 and TRBJ2-1): DAMVIQNPRYQVTQFGKPVTLSCSQTLNHNVMYWYQQKSSQAPKLLFHYYDKDFNNEADTPDNFQSRRPNTSFCFLDIRSPGLGDTAMYLCATSSLGTSVYNEQFFGPGTRLTVL.

J is TRBJ1-2 and V is TRBV6-5, with 9 nucleotides matching TRBD1. Germline loops: CDR1 MNHEY, CDR2 SVGAGI. CDR3 length equals 15 residues. J lost 4 bases, V lost 0 bases, and 3 bases had no gene match. This chain's CDR3 is CASSYSGTGPYGYTF. The DNA of the CDR3 is TGTGCCAGCAGTTACTCAGGGACAGGGCCCTATGGCTACACCTTC.

CDR3 nucleotides: TGTGCCAGCAGCCACGGTCTCAATGAGCAGTTCTTC. It specifies CASSHGLNEQFF. V and J are TRBV3-1 (or the pseudogene TRBV3-2) and TRBJ2-1; D unclear. CDR1 is LGHDT and CDR2 is YNNKEL in the germline V gene (reference sequence). The germline V and J ends were trimmed by 3 bases and 6 bases, with 6 bases remaining between them. The CDR3 spans 12 residues.

The CDR3 loop reads CASSRPGGYNQPQHF. CDR3 DNA: TGTGCCAGCAGCCGCCCCGGGGGATACAATCAGCCCCAGCATTTT. The gene calls are TRBV9 and TRBJ1-5, with D maybe TRBD1 (5 bases). V lost 4 bases, J lost 3 bases, and 14 bases lay in between. Germline lookup yields CDR1 SGDLS and CDR2 YYNGEE. CDR3 size: 15 residues. The full variable domain, with the rest looked up from reference TRBV9 and TRBJ1-5, is DSGVTQTPKHLITATGQRVTLRCSPRSGDLSVYWYQQSLDQGLQFLIQYYNGEERAKGNILERFSAQQFPDLHSELNLSSLELGDSALYFCASSRPGGYNQPQHFGDGTRLSIL.

The J gene is TRBJ2-2, the V gene TRBV11-2; 10 bases match TRBD1. The CDR3 extends over 15 amino acids. Germline V gene sequence: CDR1 SGHAT, CDR2 FQNNGV. The ends lost 5 bases at V and 4 bases at J; junction bases unmatched: 4. CDR3 loop: CASSGTGAATGELFF. CDR3 sequence (DNA): TGTGCCAGCAGCGGGACAGGGGCCGCCACCGGGGAGCTGTTTTTT.

Remarks on this clone: The junction and the germline gene differ at one end; a read error may be behind it. The chain carries TRBV10-3 and TRBJ1-2, with TRBD1 matching 7 bases. The CDR3 totals 11 residues. From germline, CDR1 is ENHRY and CDR2 SYGVKD. CDR3 sequence: CAIGDRDGYTF. CDR3 bases: TGTGCCATCGGTGACAGGGATGGCTACACCTTC.

The chain uses TRBV2 and TRBJ1-5, with unresolved D. The CDR3 contains 14 residues. Germline V gene sequence: CDR1 SNHLY, CDR2 FYNNEI. Trimming left V 4 bases short and J 2 bases short, with 9 bases between. The CDR3 protein is CASSAASGNQPQHF. CDR3 DNA: TGTGCCAGCAGTGCAGCCAGCGGCAATCAGCCCCAGCATTTT. The whole variable domain, remainder taken from reference TRBV2 and TRBJ1-5, is EPEVTQTPSHQVTQMGQEVILRCVPISNHLYFYWYRQILGQKVEFLVSFYNNEISEKSEIFDDQFSVERPDGSNFTLKIRSTKLEDSAMYFCASSAASGNQPQHFGDGTRLSIL.

V is TRBV14 and J is TRBJ1-3, with 9 positions matching TRBD1. The CDR3 spans 16 residues. Losses at the gene ends were 4 bases for V and 0 bases for J; bases not matched to a gene: 4. The V gene's germline CDR1 is SGHDN and CDR2 FVKESK. The CDR3 bases are TGTGCCAGCAGCCTCCGGGACAGGGACTCTGGAAACACCATATATTTT. This translates into CASSLRDRDSGNTIYF. The full variable domain, with the rest looked up from reference TRBV14 and TRBJ1-3, is EAGVTQFPSHSVIEKGQTVTLRCDPISGHDNLYWYRRVMGKEIKFLLHFVKESKQDESGMPNNRFLAERTGGTYSTLKVQPAELEDSGVYFCASSLRDRDSGNTIYFGEGSWLTVV.